Listed here are 30 T cell receptor beta chains from one sample, sequenced in a study of CD8 T cells in Susac syndrome. An amount of RNA that ranged from about 0.45 to 1 ug was reverse transcribed with random hexamers. TCRdb reprocessed the immunoSEQ multiplex PCR reads via MiXCR and lists one record per CDR3 protein. The profile shows 150,000 to 200,000 distinct CDR3 sequences, approximately 94% of them singletons. The material sequenced was CD4+ T cells from PBMCs. All receptors come from a human donor with multiple sclerosis.

The rearrangement joins TRBV7-8 to TRBJ1-5; 8 bases fit TRBD1. V trimming: 2 bases; J trimming: 7 bases; junction bases outside the gene matches: 13. Germline V gives CDR1 SGHVS, CDR2 FQNEAQ. This CDR3 is built from 17 residues. In DNA form, the CDR3 reads TGTGCCAGCAGCTTATTTGTTTGGGACAGGTCGAAGCAGCCCCAGCATTTT. As protein: CASSLFVWDRSKQPQHF.

The chain employs TRBV19 and TRBJ1-4; 7 bases map to TRBD1. In germline, CDR1 is LNHDA, CDR2 SQIVND (reference sequence). CDR3 size: 15 residues. V dropped 9 bases and J dropped 5; count of bases not matched to a gene: 12. The CDR3 here is CASRLGTAFNEKLFF. Here the CDR3 DNA reads TGTGCCAGCCGACTTGGGACAGCCTTCAATGAAAAACTGTTTTTT.

This clonotype was observed a single time. This chain connects TRBV20-1 to TRBJ2-3; D perhaps matches TRBD2 (6 bases). This CDR3 comprises 16 residues. The V gene's germline CDR1 is DFQATT and CDR2 SNEGSKA (reference sequence). The ends were cut back, 0 bases at V and 0 bases at J, with 13 bases in the middle. The CDR3 sequence: CSARDRVADSTDTQYF. The DNA of the CDR3 is TGCAGTGCTAGAGATCGGGTAGCGGACAGCACAGATACGCAGTATTTT.

CDR3 protein: CASSPQGAETQYF. CDR3 nucleotide sequence: TGTGCCAGCTCTCCCCAGGGGGCAGAGACCCAGTACTTC. The rearrangement joins TRBV18 to TRBJ2-5; TRBD1 matches 8 bases. Germline values: CDR1 KGHSH, CDR2 LQKENI. This CDR3 is 13 amino acids long. The V segment lost 6 bases and the J segment 4 bases; nucleotides outside the gene matches: 4.

This chain links TRBV2 with TRBJ1-2; 8 bases fit TRBD1. V lost 5 bases to trimming and J lost 4 bases; unmatched junction nucleotides: 3. The germline gives CDR1 SNHLY, CDR2 FYNNEI. The length of the CDR3 is 13 residues. CDR3 in DNA: TGTGCCAGCAGTAGGACAGGGTTCTATGGCTACACCTTC. Its translation is CASSRTGFYGYTF.

J is TRBJ1-1 and V is TRBV5-1; no reliable D call. The CDR3 totals 11 residues. CDR1 is SGHRS and CDR2 is YFSETQ in the germline V gene. V was trimmed by 5 bases and J by 3 bases, leaving 5 bases between them. The CDR3 nucleotides read TGCGCCAGCAGGGCGGACACTGAAGCTTTCTTT. Its protein is CASRADTEAFF. Full variable domain (missing parts from reference TRBV5-1 and TRBJ1-1): KAGVTQTPRYLIKTRGQQVTLSCSPISGHRSVSWYQQTPGQGLQFLFEYFSETQRNKGNFPGRFSGRQFSNSRSEMNVSTLELGDSALYLCASRADTEAFFGQGTRLTVV.

The chain employs TRBV12-3 or TRBV12-4 and TRBJ2-7; tentatively, D is TRBD1 (6 bases). V was shortened by 6 bases and J by 3 bases, with 15 bases between the two germline ends. This CDR3 comprises 14 residues. The CDR3 loop is CASSLEGQNYEQYF. The CDR3 DNA reads TGTGCCAGCAGCCTCGAGGGACAAAACTACGAGCAGTACTTC.

The chain recombines TRBV7-8 with TRBJ1-3; maybe TRBD1 (5 bases). Per the germline V gene, CDR1 is SGHVS and CDR2 is FQNEAQ. CDR3 length equals 15 residues. With 4 bases removed from V and 6 bases from J, the gap between germline ends came to 16 bases. The CDR3 is CASSSKRTGENTIYF. The CDR3 nucleotides read TGTGCCAGCAGCTCAAAACGGACGGGGGAAAACACCATATATTTT. The whole variable domain, filled in from reference TRBV7-8 and TRBJ1-3, reads GAGVSQSPRYKVAKRGQDVALRCDPISGHVSLFWYQQALGQGPEFLTYFQNEAQLDKSGLPSDRFFAERPEGSVSTLKIQRTQQEDSAVYLCASSSKRTGENTIYFGEGSWLTVV.

J is TRBJ1-1 and V is TRBV29-1; D not certain. CDR1 is SQVTM and CDR2 is ANQGSEA in the germline V gene. The germline V and J ends were trimmed by 7 bases and 0 bases, with 9 bases remaining between them. CDR3 length: 12 residues. The CDR3 sequence: CSGTTVNTEAFF. The CDR3 nucleotides are TGCAGCGGCACCACAGTGAACACTGAAGCTTTCTTT.

This clonotype was counted a few times. Here the CDR3 reads CASSPADRESEKLFF. CDR3 sequence (DNA): TGCGCCAGCAGCCCTGCGGACAGGGAAAGTGAAAAACTGTTTTTT. The J gene is TRBJ1-4, the V gene TRBV4-3, with 8 bases that match TRBD1. V lost 4 bases and J lost 7; bases outside the gene matches: 8. The CDR3 contains 15 residues. The V gene's germline CDR1 is LGHNA and CDR2 YSLEER.

The genes are TRBV5-1 and TRBJ2-1; TRBD2 is a possible D gene (6 bases). The germline CDR1 and CDR2 sequences are SGHRS and YFSETQ. The CDR3 covers 14 residues. V lost 5 bases, J lost 3 bases, and 12 bases lay in between. In DNA, the CDR3 is TGCGCCAGCAGTCCGGGGACTCACTACAATGAGCAGTTCTTC. Its translation is CASSPGTHYNEQFF.

This clonotype showed up just once. This chain joins TRBV13 and TRBJ1-1, with D perhaps matching TRBD1 (6 bases). CDR1 and CDR2 from the germline V gene are PRHDT and FYEKMQ (reference sequence). Between the trimmed V and J ends, which lost 5 bases and 5 bases, there was a span of 9 bases. The CDR3 runs 12 residues. CDR3: CASSVDRTEAFF. The CDR3 DNA sequence: TGTGCCAGCAGCGTCGACAGGACTGAAGCTTTCTTT.

J is TRBJ2-3 and V is TRBV2; D gene unclear. This CDR3 region has 12 residues. V was cut by 2 bases and J by 12 bases, with 12 bases left in between. Germline CDR1 reads SNHLY; CDR2 reads FYNNEI. The CDR3 DNA is TGTGCCAGCAGTGAAAAGAACTTGCCCCAGTATTTT. This encodes CASSEKNLPQYF.

The CDR3, as DNA: TGTGCCAGCAGCTTAGTTGGAGCGAATTCAGATACGCAGTATTTT. It specifies CASSLVGANSDTQYF. V gene TRBV7-8 combines with J gene TRBJ2-3; D not certain. Germline CDR1 is SGHVS and CDR2 is FQNEAQ. CDR3 size: 15 residues. Trimming took off 1 base at V and 4 bases at J, with 12 bases between the two ends.

The chain is built from TRBV7-9 and TRBJ2-7, with a tentative D call TRBD2 (5 bases). Germline CDR1 reads SEHNR; CDR2 reads FQNEAQ (reference sequence). This CDR3 is 16 amino acids long. V was shortened by 5 bases and J by 2 bases, with 19 bases between the two germline ends. CDR3 protein: CASSPVPREPAYEQYF. The CDR3 DNA sequence: TGTGCCAGCAGCCCCGTTCCGAGGGAGCCCGCCTACGAGCAGTACTTC.

This chain joins TRBV4-3 and TRBJ1-3; D not resolved. Trimming cost V 1 base and J 3 bases, with 7 bases left between them. CDR1 and CDR2 (germline): LGHNA, YSLEER. This CDR3 region has 14 residues. CDR3 nucleotide sequence: TGCGCCAGCAGCCAAGTAGGGCTTGGAAACACCATATATTTT. Translating it yields CASSQVGLGNTIYF.

The chain recombines TRBV18 with TRBJ2-2, with no clear D. This CDR3 comprises 15 residues. CDR1 is KGHSH, CDR2 LQKENI, per germline. The V and J ends lost 2 bases and 5 bases respectively, with 12 bases between them. Here the CDR3 DNA reads TGTGCCAGCTCACCAAGACTGAAGGAGACCGGGGAGCTGTTTTTT. Protein sequence: CASSPRLKETGELFF.

The chain is built from TRBV30 and TRBJ1-4; 7 bases fit TRBD1. The germline V gene encodes CDR1 GTSNPN and CDR2 SVGIG (reference sequence). V gave up 6 bases and J gave up 8 bases; unmatched junction bases: 9. The CDR3 is made up of 13 amino acids. CDR3 nucleotide sequence: TGTGCCTGTTTACAGGGGACGGACGAAAAACTGTTTTTT. Its protein product is CACLQGTDEKLFF.

The gene calls are TRBV12-3 or TRBV12-4 and TRBJ1-2; no firm D call. V was shortened by 3 bases and J by 3 bases, with 8 bases between the two germline ends. The CDR3 contains 13 residues. CDR3 DNA: TGTGCCAGCAGTTTGAATCAGGACTATGGCTACACCTTC. This sequence encodes CASSLNQDYGYTF.

The V and J genes are TRBV14 and TRBJ2-1; D gene ambiguous. Trimming removed 4 bases at V and 9 bases at J, with 16 bases between. CDR3 length: 14 residues. Germline V gene lookup returns CDR1 SGHDN and CDR2 FVKESK. The CDR3 coding sequence is TGTGCCAGCAGCCCCCAGACGGCTGACGGTGAGCAGTTCTTC. This encodes CASSPQTADGEQFF.

The rearrangement uses TRBV5-1 and TRBJ2-1; D is perhaps TRBD2 (5 bases). Trimming took off 3 bases at V and 7 bases at J, with 14 bases between the two ends. Germline CDR1 reads SGHRS; CDR2 reads YFSETQ. The CDR3 extends over 14 amino acids. DNA for the CDR3: TGCGCCAGCAGCTCGGGGTTCCTAGGTAATGAGCAGTTCTTC. Amino acids: CASSSGFLGNEQFF.

This clonotype was observed once. This chain links TRBV18 with TRBJ2-2; D is perhaps TRBD1 (6 bases). This CDR3 comprises 18 residues. Germline loops: CDR1 KGHSH, CDR2 LQKENI. V was cut by 1 base and J by 7 bases, with 22 bases left in between. This CDR3 reads CASSPRSLTGSRSGELFF. Here the CDR3 DNA reads TGTGCCAGCTCACCACGATCTTTAACAGGGTCCCGGAGCGGGGAGCTGTTTTTT.

This chain links TRBV15 with TRBJ2-3; TRBD1 is a possible D gene (5 bases). V gave up 3 bases and J gave up 4 bases, with 14 bases separating them. From germline, CDR1 is LNHNV and CDR2 YYDKDF (reference sequence). The CDR3 sequence is 15 residues long. In DNA, the CDR3 is TGTGCCACCAGCAGGGGAAGGGGCCGTGCAGATACGCAGTATTTT. Translation: CATSRGRGRADTQYF.

CDR3 coding DNA: TGCAGCGTTGTGCCTCGGGGCCCCTTCTACAATGAGCAGTTCTTC. It encodes CSVVPRGPFYNEQFF. The V call is TRBV29-1, the J call TRBJ2-1; D might be TRBD1 or TRBD2, each matching 5 bases. V shed 4 bases and J shed 3 bases, with 16 bases lying between them. Germline assignment: CDR1 SQVTM and CDR2 ANQGSEA. The CDR3 totals 15 residues.

The chain has TRBV7-3 and TRBJ2-7; the match to TRBD1 covers 7 bases. The CDR3 extends over 15 amino acids. Per germline, CDR1 SGHTA and CDR2 FQGTGA. The ends lost 4 bases at V and 5 bases at J; junction bases unmatched: 11. The CDR3 coding sequence is TGTGCCAGCAGCTCCCCCGGCAGGGGGATACACGAGCAGTACTTC. Translated: CASSSPGRGIHEQYF.

A few counts support this clonotype. The J gene is TRBJ2-1, the V gene TRBV2; D not resolved. Germline V gives CDR1 SNHLY, CDR2 FYNNEI. The CDR3 runs to 11 residues. Trimming cost V 6 bases and J 3 bases, with 3 bases left between them. The CDR3 sequence: CASSGYNEQFF. CDR3 nucleotide sequence: TGTGCCAGCAGCGGCTACAATGAGCAGTTCTTC.

The chain joins TRBV20-1 to TRBJ2-7; tentatively, D is TRBD1 or TRBD2 (5 bases each). The CDR3 loop spans 15 amino acids. CDR1 and CDR2 (germline): DFQATT, SNEGSKA (reference sequence). The DNA of the CDR3 is TGCAGCCCGGCCGGTTTAGAGGGGTGGACCTACGAGCAGTACTTC. Amino acids: CSPAGLEGWTYEQYF.

The chain joins TRBV30 to TRBJ1-1; D not certain. Trimming removed 1 base at V and 2 bases at J, with 11 bases between. Germline values: CDR1 GTSNPN, CDR2 SVGIG (reference sequence). The CDR3 length is 14 residues. Written as DNA, the CDR3 is TGTGCCTGGAGTGATCTGGGAGGCAACACTGAAGCTTTCTTT. This encodes CAWSDLGGNTEAFF.

The genes are TRBV14 and TRBJ1-2; TRBD1 matches 7 bases. Germline V lookup: CDR1 SGHDN, CDR2 FVKESK. The V segment lost 1 base and the J segment 6 bases; nucleotides outside the gene matches: 8. The CDR3 has 15 residues. CDR3 bases: TGTGCCAGCAGCCAAGTTCACAGGGGATCGAATGGCTACACCTTC. Protein sequence: CASSQVHRGSNGYTF. The variable domain in full, completed from reference TRBV14 and TRBJ1-2, reads EAGVTQFPSHSVIEKGQTVTLRCDPISGHDNLYWYRRVMGKEIKFLLHFVKESKQDESGMPNNRFLAERTGGTYSTLKVQPAELEDSGVYFCASSQVHRGSNGYTFGSGTRLTVV.

The CDR3 spells CASSLVPPGRLGYEQYF. In DNA form, the CDR3 reads TGTGCCAGCAGCTTGGTGCCTCCGGGTCGACTTGGCTACGAGCAGTACTTC. The gene calls are TRBV5-5 and TRBJ2-7; D is ambiguous. The CDR3 length is 17 residues. Trimming removed 0 bases at V and 3 bases at J, with 19 bases between. Germline V CDR1 and CDR2: SGHKS, YYEKEE (reference sequence).